A single sample gave rise to the 31 T cell receptor beta chains below, sequenced in a study of naive and memory T cell subsets (dated by TCRdb to 2017 to 2019). The library came from 5' RACE. The data were produced on an Illumina MiSeq. The ligated cDNA was amplified in four rounds of PCR with nested alpha and beta constant region primers together with the SP2 primer. The public sequencing data were trimmed at Q25 with fastp and processed into clonotypes with MiXCR by TCRdb, which kept only in-frame beta chains. Each CDR3 protein appears once, grouped with its most common genes and DNA. For this sample the table gives 50,000 to 60,000 distinct CDR3 sequences, of which 7.6% were detected only once. The ten biggest clones cover approximately 9.7% of the sample. Using 3' ligation of a UMI-containing oligonucleotide to TCR cDNA, the study laid out a robust and sensitive protocol to amplify, sequence and analyze TCRs.

These receptors originate from a female donor in good health.

This clonotype has more than one count but fewer than ten. The rearrangement joins TRBV9 to TRBJ2-2; TRBD1 matches 8 bases. The CDR3 has 15 amino acids. Germline V gene data show CDR1 as SGDLS and CDR2 as YYNGEE. V lost 1 base to trimming and J lost 7 bases; unmatched junction nucleotides: 6. The CDR3 loop reads CASSVSDRVNGELFF. The DNA for the CDR3 is TGTGCCAGCAGCGTATCGGACAGGGTGAACGGGGAGCTGTTTTTT. Full variable domain (missing parts from reference TRBV9 and TRBJ2-2): DSGVTQTPKHLITATGQRVTLRCSPRSGDLSVYWYQQSLDQGLQFLIQYYNGEERAKGNILERFSAQQFPDLHSELNLSSLELGDSALYFCASSVSDRVNGELFFGEGSRLTVL.

This clonotype has a count of ten or more. V and J are TRBV18 and TRBJ1-1; 9 bases line up with TRBD1. The CDR3 totals 13 residues. CDR1 and CDR2 from the germline V gene are KGHSH and LQKENI. Unmatched junction bases numbered 0, after V lost 3 bases and J lost 4 bases. CDR3 residues: CASSPTGGTEAFF. CDR3 sequence (DNA): TGTGCCAGCTCACCGACAGGGGGCACTGAAGCTTTCTTT.

In this sample, this clonotype turned up a few times. The chain recombines TRBV6-2 or TRBV6-3 with TRBJ1-1; 9 nucleotides line up with TRBD1. V shed 11 bases, J shed 3 bases, and the junction held 13 bases outside the gene matches. This CDR3 contains 15 residues. Germline V CDR1 and CDR2: MNHEY, SVGEGT. Here the CDR3 reads CACVPGQGWDTEAFF. The DNA of the CDR3 is TGTGCCTGCGTCCCGGGACAGGGCTGGGACACTGAAGCTTTCTTT.

This sequence joins TRBV7-2 and TRBJ2-5; D not resolved. Per germline, CDR1 SGHTA and CDR2 FQGNSA. The germline V and J ends were trimmed by 2 bases and 5 bases, with 6 bases remaining between them. The CDR3 contains 12 residues. Written as DNA, the CDR3 is TGTGCCAGCAGCTTATCTCCGGAGACCCAGTACTTC. Its protein is CASSLSPETQYF.

The gene calls are TRBV6-1 and TRBJ2-7, with 8 nucleotides matching TRBD1. This CDR3 is 16 amino acids long. Germline CDR1 MNHNS, CDR2 SASEGT. Trimming cost V 2 bases and J 7 bases; bases outside gene matches: 13. The CDR3 bases are TGTGCCAGCAGTGAAAGGGTCCAGGGGGCGCTTGGTGAGCAGTACTTC. Translation: CASSERVQGALGEQYF.

Many counts were recorded for this clonotype. The chain has TRBV12-3 or TRBV12-4 and TRBJ1-5; TRBD1 aligns across 8 bases. This CDR3 comprises 13 residues. V lost 8 bases to trimming and J lost 6 bases; unmatched junction nucleotides: 6. CDR3 sequence reads: CASGQTGGQPQHF. CDR3 sequence (DNA): TGTGCCAGCGGACAAACAGGGGGTCAGCCCCAGCATTTT.

The V call is TRBV5-1, the J call TRBJ1-1; 9 bases line up with TRBD1. The CDR3 spans 14 residues. The J segment lost 1 base and the V segment lost 5 bases, leaving 3 bases of the junction unmatched. Germline assignment: CDR1 SGHRS and CDR2 YFSETQ. The CDR3 loop is CASRWTGENTEAFF. CDR3 nucleotide sequence: TGCGCCAGCAGGTGGACAGGGGAGAACACTGAAGCTTTCTTT.

In this sample, this clonotype turned up many times. The chain is built from TRBV7-3 and TRBJ1-1; D gene ambiguous. V lost 5 bases and J lost 3, with 10 bases in between. Germline V gene lookup returns CDR1 SGHTA and CDR2 FQGTGA. The CDR3 has 13 residues. CDR3 in amino acids: CASSPLYHTEAFF. CDR3 DNA sequence: TGTGCCAGCAGCCCGTTATATCACACTGAAGCTTTCTTT.

Many counts were recorded for this clonotype. The chain uses TRBV5-1 and TRBJ1-1; D gene uncertain. Germline V gene lookup returns CDR1 SGHRS and CDR2 YFSETQ. V was clipped by 0 bases and J by 5 bases, with 11 bases between them. The CDR3 loop spans 14 amino acids. CDR3 in DNA: TGCGCCAGCAGCTTGGGTCCGGGAGGGACTGAAGCTTTCTTT. Amino acid sequence: CASSLGPGGTEAFF.

DNA of the CDR3: TGTGCCAGCAGCTTTGGGCCCCCCGGCACGGCTAACTATGGCTACACCTTC. Its translation: CASSFGPPGTANYGYTF. The chain uses TRBV7-3 and TRBJ1-2, with no clear D. CDR3 length: 17 amino acids. Looked up from germline, CDR1 is SGHTA and CDR2 is FQGTGA. Trimming took off 3 bases at V and 0 bases at J, with 17 bases between the two ends.

This clonotype was detected many times. The rearrangement links TRBV7-8 to TRBJ2-5, with D uncertain. The CDR3 has 14 residues. Germline assignment: CDR1 SGHVS and CDR2 FQNEAQ. The V gene lost 8 bases and the J gene lost 0 bases, with 13 bases spanning the gap. Here the CDR3 reads CASGMGRYQETQYF. CDR3 DNA sequence: TGTGCCAGCGGCATGGGCCGGTACCAAGAGACCCAGTACTTC.

This clonotype was found many times. The chain recombines TRBV20-1 with TRBJ1-2; unclear D gene. Looked up from germline, CDR1 is DFQATT and CDR2 is SNEGSKA (reference sequence). With 0 bases removed from V and 12 bases from J, the gap between germline ends came to 17 bases. The CDR3 has 13 amino acids. The CDR3 spells CSARDSVAGIHTF. The CDR3, as DNA: TGCAGTGCTAGAGATAGCGTTGCGGGGATTCACACCTTC.

The chain carries TRBV28 and TRBJ2-4; tentatively, D is TRBD2 (6 bases). The length of the CDR3 is 15 residues. V was clipped by 6 bases and J by 1 base, with 13 bases between them. Germline CDR1 is MDHEN and CDR2 is SYDVKM. CDR3 sequence: CASRGGGLAKNIQYF. The CDR3 DNA follows: TGTGCCAGCAGGGGTGGGGGGTTGGCCAAAAACATTCAGTACTTC.

Many counts were recorded for this clonotype. This chain links TRBV19 with TRBJ2-3; 7 nucleotides align to TRBD1. The CDR3 length is 15 residues. Germline V gives CDR1 LNHDA, CDR2 SQIVND (reference sequence). Trimming at V came to 5 bases and at J to 1 base, leaving 6 bases not matched to a gene. For the CDR3, the DNA is TGTGCCAGTAGTCCGGACAGGCGCCGCACAGATACGCAGTATTTT. Translation gives CASSPDRRRTDTQYF.

J is TRBJ2-7 and V is TRBV6-2 or TRBV6-3; D might be TRBD1 (6 bases). Trimming removed 4 bases from V and 9 bases from J, with 13 bases in between. The CDR3 is 12 amino acids. Per the germline V gene, CDR1 is MNHEY and CDR2 is SVGEGT. The CDR3: CASSWGRPLQYF. The CDR3 DNA reads as TGTGCCAGCAGTTGGGGGCGGCCGTTGCAGTACTTC.

This clonotype has ten or more counts. The J gene is TRBJ1-2, the V gene TRBV20-1; D remains ambiguous. The CDR3 loop spans 12 amino acids. The V gene's germline CDR1 is DFQATT and CDR2 SNEGSKA (reference sequence). V lost 3 bases, J lost 1 base, and 6 bases lay in between. CDR3 residues: CSARRDNYGYTF. CDR3 nucleotides: TGCAGTGCTAGGAGAGATAACTATGGCTACACCTTC.

This clonotype has ten or more counts. The chain carries TRBV7-9 and TRBJ2-1; TRBD2 matches at 8 bases. Per the germline V gene, CDR1 is SEHNR and CDR2 is FQNEAQ (reference sequence). The CDR3 has 15 amino acids. With 1 base clipped from V and 5 bases from J, the junction kept 4 bases outside the gene matches. CDR3: CASSLEGGGHNEQFF. In DNA, the CDR3 is TGTGCCAGCAGCTTAGAGGGCGGGGGGCACAATGAGCAGTTCTTC.

This clonotype was counted at least ten times. The chain recombines TRBV9 with TRBJ1-1; a weak D match, TRBD1 (6 bases). With 0 bases removed from V and 4 bases from J, the gap between germline ends came to 13 bases. The germline CDR1 and CDR2 sequences are SGDLS and YYNGEE. CDR3 length equals 15 residues. CDR3 sequence reads: CASSVDAFRGTEAFF. CDR3 sequence (DNA): TGTGCCAGCAGCGTAGATGCTTTCAGGGGCACTGAAGCTTTCTTT.

This clonotype has more than one count but fewer than ten. The chain carries TRBV15 and TRBJ2-4; 7 positions match TRBD2. This CDR3 has 20 residues. Trimming removed 1 base from V and 0 bases from J; junction bases left unmatched: 15. Per germline, CDR1 LNHNV and CDR2 YYDKDF (reference sequence). The CDR3 DNA sequence: TGTGCCACCAGCAGAGCTTCCGGACTAGACCGACTTCTAGCCAAAAACATTCAGTACTTC. Translation: CATSRASGLDRLLAKNIQYF.

The sample holds a few counts of this clonotype. This chain joins TRBV7-2 and TRBJ2-1; 7 nucleotides align to TRBD2. In germline, CDR1 is SGHTA, CDR2 FQGNSA. The CDR3 has 10 residues. The V segment lost 6 bases and the J segment 15 bases; nucleotides outside the gene matches: 5. In nucleotides, the CDR3 is TGTGCCAGCAGAGCGGGGTCACTGTTCTTC. Its protein is CASRAGSLFF. The variable domain in full, with the rest retrieved from reference TRBV7-2 and TRBJ2-1, is GAGVSQSPSNKVTEKGKDVELRCDPISGHTALYWYRQSLGQGLEFLIYFQGNSAPDKSGLPSDRFSAERTGGSVSTLTIQRTQQEDSAVYLCASRAGSLFFGPGTRLTVL.

This clonotype was seen more than once but under ten times. The genes are TRBV5-4 and TRBJ2-3; 7 positions match TRBD1. The V and J ends lost 0 bases and 8 bases, in that order; junction bases with no gene match: 12. This CDR3 contains 16 residues. CDR1 is SGHNT and CDR2 is YYREEE in the germline V gene (reference sequence). The CDR3 bases are TGTGCCAGCAGCTTGGGGGGTCTTCGGACAGGCGGTACGCAGTATTTT. This gives the protein CASSLGGLRTGGTQYF.

This clonotype showed up just a few times. This chain links TRBV30 with TRBJ1-2; the match to TRBD1 covers 7 bases. CDR1 and CDR2 (germline): GTSNPN, SVGIG (reference sequence). Unmatched junction bases numbered 10, after V lost 3 bases and J lost 0 bases. This CDR3 has 16 residues. The CDR3: CAWRVGRGNSNYGYTF. As DNA, the CDR3 is TGTGCCTGGAGAGTCGGCAGGGGGAACTCTAACTATGGCTACACCTTC.

At least ten counts were recorded for this clonotype. The chain uses TRBV7-2 and TRBJ1-4; 8 bases map to TRBD1. CDR3 length: 14 amino acids. Germline CDR1 and CDR2: SGHTA and FQGNSA. V trimming: 6 bases; J trimming: 5 bases; junction bases outside the gene matches: 5. The CDR3 coding sequence is TGTGCCAGCAGTCAACACAGGGGGAATGAAAAACTGTTTTTT. This sequence encodes CASSQHRGNEKLFF.

This clonotype occurred a few times. This rearrangement joins TRBV19 to TRBJ1-5, with D unresolved. Looked up from germline, CDR1 is LNHDA and CDR2 is SQIVND (reference sequence). This CDR3 is 14 amino acids long. V was trimmed by 6 bases and J by 7 bases, leaving 16 bases between them. DNA for the CDR3: TGTGCCAGTAGGAATAATCTGGGAAAACAGCCCCAGCATTTT. This translates into CASRNNLGKQPQHF.

This clonotype was seen at least ten times. The J gene is TRBJ1-6, the V gene TRBV5-1, with D hard to call. The CDR3 extends over 15 amino acids. From germline, CDR1 is SGHRS and CDR2 YFSETQ. V was trimmed by 3 bases and J by 8 bases, leaving 15 bases between them. CDR3 sequence: CASSSGFLEDSPLHF. The CDR3 DNA is TGCGCCAGCAGCTCTGGTTTTTTAGAAGATTCACCCCTCCACTTT. The whole variable domain, filled in from reference TRBV5-1 and TRBJ1-6, reads KAGVTQTPRYLIKTRGQQVTLSCSPISGHRSVSWYQQTPGQGLQFLFEYFSETQRNKGNFPGRFSGRQFSNSRSEMNVSTLELGDSALYLCASSSGFLEDSPLHFGNGTRLTVT.

This clonotype was observed many times. The chain links TRBV28 to TRBJ1-2; D is possibly TRBD1 (6 bases). Germline-derived CDR1 and CDR2 are MDHEN and SYDVKM. This CDR3 has 15 amino acids. V was trimmed by 6 bases and J by 4 bases, leaving 18 bases between them. The CDR3, as DNA: TGTGCCAGCAGACTACCAGGGGCCGGTGGCTATGGCTACACCTTC. The encoded protein is CASRLPGAGGYGYTF.

A few counts support this clonotype. This chain joins TRBV9 and TRBJ2-3; D gene ambiguous. Trimming cost V 0 bases and J 3 bases, with 2 bases left between them. Germline CDR1 reads SGDLS; CDR2 reads YYNGEE. The CDR3 has 12 residues. In DNA, the CDR3 is TGTGCCAGCAGCGTAGTTACAGATACGCAGTATTTT. It yields the protein CASSVVTDTQYF.

In its sample, this clonotype was seen many times. The chain employs TRBV6-6 and TRBJ1-1, with TRBD1 matching over 8 bases. J gave up 5 bases and V 7 bases, and 6 bases lay outside the gene matches. The CDR3 has 13 amino acids. Germline V gene sequence: CDR1 MNHNY, CDR2 SVGAGI (reference sequence). For the CDR3, the DNA is TGTGCCAGCACCCCGGACAGGGTGACTGAAGCTTTCTTT. Encoded protein: CASTPDRVTEAFF.

This clonotype was counted many times. This chain links TRBV29-1 with TRBJ1-2; D unresolved. This CDR3 region has 17 residues. The V and J ends lost 2 bases and 4 bases respectively, with 23 bases between them. CDR1 is SQVTM and CDR2 is ANQGSEA in the germline V gene. The CDR3 is CSVEPTSQYSEIYGYTF. CDR3 DNA sequence: TGCAGCGTTGAACCCACATCCCAGTATAGTGAGATCTATGGCTACACCTTC.

This chain links TRBV6-6 with TRBJ2-1; 7 bases agree with TRBD1. After removal of 6 bases from V and 3 bases from J, the junction contained 11 bases not matched to a gene. Germline CDR1 reads MNHNY; CDR2 reads SVGAGI (reference sequence). The CDR3 runs 16 residues. This chain's CDR3 is CASSNPIQGLYNEQFF. CDR3 nucleotide sequence: TGTGCCAGCAGCAACCCCATACAGGGGCTCTACAATGAGCAGTTCTTC.

This clonotype was observed a handful of times. The chain recombines TRBV6-2 or TRBV6-3 with TRBJ2-3; the D gene is possibly TRBD1 (6 bases). Trimming took 1 base from V and 0 from J, leaving 17 bases between them. The CDR3 spans 18 residues. Germline CDR1 and CDR2: MNHEY and SVGEGT. Here the CDR3 DNA reads TGTGCCAGCAGTTACTATACTCCTACAGGGTTCAGCACAGATACGCAGTATTTT. Its protein product is CASSYYTPTGFSTDTQYF.